The sequence of this T cell receptor beta chain was determined in a study of T cells in Graves' hyperthyroidism and ophthalmopathy. Study-wide context: Specimen type is peripheral blood, collected at initial diagnosis prior to any treatment.

General study results and limits: Blood also showed most of the thyroid clonotypes that were expanded above 0.001.

This clonotype was observed at least ten times. Its target is unknown. Researchers took RNA transcripts and amplified the TCR beta CDR3 regions from them. The HTBI primer set drove a first-round RT-PCR of the TCR CDR3. Using its own MiXCR run on the multiplex PCR reads, TCRdb lists one record per CDR3 protein. The profile shows approximately 520,000 distinct CDR3 sequences, about 24% of them singletons. The sequenced material came from blood. This sequence was found in a woman in her twenties or thirties with Graves' ophthalmopathy.

This CDR3 reads CASSLGPTSRGIWGKETQYF. The CDR3 DNA is TGTGCCAGCAGTTTGGGGCCTACTAGTCGCGGTATTTGGGGAAAAGAGACCCAGTACTTC. This chain connects TRBV12-3 or TRBV12-4 to TRBJ2-5, with D possibly being TRBD1 or TRBD2 (5 bases each). Trimming took 3 bases from V and 3 from J, leaving 29 bases between them. The length of the CDR3 is 20 residues.